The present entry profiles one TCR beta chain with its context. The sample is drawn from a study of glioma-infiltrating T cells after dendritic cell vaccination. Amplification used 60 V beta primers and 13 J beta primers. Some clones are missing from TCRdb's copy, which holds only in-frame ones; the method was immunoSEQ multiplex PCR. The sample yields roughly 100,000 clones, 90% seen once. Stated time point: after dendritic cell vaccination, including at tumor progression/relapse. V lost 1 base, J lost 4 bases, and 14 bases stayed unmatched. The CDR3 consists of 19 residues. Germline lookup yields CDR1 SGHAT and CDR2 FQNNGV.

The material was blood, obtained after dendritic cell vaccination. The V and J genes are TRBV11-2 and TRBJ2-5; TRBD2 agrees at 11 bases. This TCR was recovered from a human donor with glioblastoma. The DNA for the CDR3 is TGTGCCAGCAGCTTAGGAGGGGCGACTAGCGGGATGGGGCGAGAGACCCAGTACTTC. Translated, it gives CASSLGGATSGMGRETQYF. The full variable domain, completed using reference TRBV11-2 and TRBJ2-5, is EAGVAQSPRYKIIEKRQSVAFWCNPISGHATLYWYQQILGQGPKLLIQFQNNGVVDDSQLPKDRFSAERLKGVDSTLKIQPAKLEDSAVYLCASSLGGATSGMGRETQYFGPGTRLLVL.